This TCR beta chain was sequenced in a study of T cells after posttransplantation cyclophosphamide. Study-wide results and caveats: Donor CD8+ memory clones often dominated recipient blood repertoires at later times. Blood and skin or GI T cell repertoires showed limited TRB overlap. Recipient CMV seropositivity and CMV reactivation strongly tracked TRB clonality.

CDR1 SGDLS and CDR2 YYNGEE come from the germline V gene. The junction had 3 bases not matched to a gene; V was cut back by 4 bases and J by 0 bases. CDR3 length equals 16 residues. Data came from immunoSEQ multiplex PCR; TCRdb stores just in-frame clones and leaves some out. The sample is made up of over 30,000 clones, none counted only once. This clone has a count of ten or more. What it recognizes is unknown. Peripheral blood was collected from the related graft donor on the marrow donation day. The sequence came from a woman between 50 and 59 years old in good health and a related stem cell transplant donor. This rearrangement joins TRBV9 to TRBJ2-6; 8 bases line up with TRBD1. Specimen: PBMCs. The CDR3 nucleotides read TGTGCCAGCAGCAGGACAGGGAGCTCTGGGGCCAACGTCCTGACTTTC. Translated, it gives CASSRTGSSGANVLTF.